These T cell receptor beta chains were read from a single sample in a study of Ad26.COV2.S vaccination and SARS-CoV-2 variants. Assay: immunoSEQ multiplex PCR; the TCRdb copy retains only in-frame clones and omits some. The sample carries fewer than 500,000 clones, 89% recorded once. This sample comprised peripheral blood, obtained in a trial of Ad26.COV2.S vaccine versus placebo. The receptors originated from a person between 18 and 65 years old who received the Ad26.COV2.S COVID-19 vaccine or a placebo. CDR3s include the opening cysteine and the closing phenylalanine or tryptophan. A D gene is named only where the DNA matches it firmly. A clone size is listed for some rows: how often the clone was seen (once, few, many), or a class if it is expanded.

clone size: NA
V gene: TRBV27
J gene: TRBJ1-6
D gene: NA
CDR3 DNA: TGTGCCAGCAGTCTGCAGGACGGGGTAGGGCTCTCACCCCTCCACTTT
CDR3 protein: CASSLQDGVGLSPLHF

clone size: NA
V gene: TRBV6-5
J gene: TRBJ1-5
D gene: NA
CDR3 DNA: TGTGCCAGCAGGAGGTCGGCGCAGCCCCAGCATTTT
CDR3 protein: CASRRSAQPQHF

clone size: NA
V gene: TRBV7-8
J gene: TRBJ2-1
D gene: TRBD2
CDR3 DNA: TGTGCCAGCAGCTTAGTTTTTTCTAGCGGTCTTTACAATGAGCAGTTCTTC
CDR3 protein: CASSLVFSSGLYNEQFF

clone size: NA
V gene: TRBV24-1
J gene: TRBJ2-3
D gene: TRBD1
CDR3 DNA: TGTGCCACCAGTGATTACAGGGGGCCCACCACAGATACGCAGTATTTT
CDR3 protein: CATSDYRGPTTDTQYF

clone size: NA
V gene: TRBV28
J gene: TRBJ2-5
D gene: NA
CDR3 DNA: TGTGCCAGCAGTTTGTCGGAGACCCAGTACTTC
CDR3 protein: CASSLSETQYF

clone size: NA
V gene: TRBV5-1
J gene: TRBJ1-1
D gene: NA
CDR3 DNA: TGCGCCAGCAGCTCCTCCACTCTTAAAACCATGAACACTGAAGCTTTCTTT
CDR3 protein: CASSSSTLKTMNTEAFF

clone size: NA
V gene: TRBV2
J gene: TRBJ1-3
D gene: NA
CDR3 DNA: TGTGCCAGCGGCGGGCCCGGCTCTGGAAACACCATATATTTT
CDR3 protein: CASGGPGSGNTIYF

clone size: NA
V gene: TRBV18
J gene: TRBJ2-2
D gene: NA
CDR3 DNA: TGTGCCAGTACAATCAGGGAAGCGGACACCGGGGAGCTGTTTTTT
CDR3 protein: CASTIREADTGELFF

clone size: NA
V gene: TRBV7-2
J gene: TRBJ2-1
D gene: NA
CDR3 DNA: TGTGCCAGCAGCTTACGGCGGCTATCCACCAATGAGCAGTTCTTC
CDR3 protein: CASSLRRLSTNEQFF

clone size: NA
V gene: TRBV6-2/TRBV6-3
J gene: TRBJ1-1
D gene: NA
CDR3 DNA: TGTGCCAGCAGTGAGTTGGTTGGGGTGAACACTGAAGCTTTCTTT
CDR3 protein: CASSELVGVNTEAFF

clone size: NA
V gene: TRBV19
J gene: TRBJ1-2
D gene: NA
CDR3 DNA: TGTGCCAGTAGGACTGCAACTAACTATGGCTACACCTTC
CDR3 protein: CASRTATNYGYTF

clone size: NA
V gene: TRBV5-1
J gene: TRBJ2-6
D gene: NA
CDR3 DNA: TGCGCCAGCAGCTTGGGGAACTCTGGGGCCAACGTCCTGACTTTC
CDR3 protein: CASSLGNSGANVLTF

clone size: NA
V gene: TRBV7-9
J gene: TRBJ2-3
D gene: TRBD2
CDR3 DNA: TGTGCCAGCAGCCAGGGACTAGCGGGAGGTCTAGGGTCAGATACGCAGTATTTT
CDR3 protein: CASSQGLAGGLGSDTQYF

clone size: NA
V gene: TRBV2
J gene: TRBJ1-1
D gene: NA
CDR3 DNA: TGTGCCAGCACGGTGGGCAGGGGCACTGAAGCTTTCTTT
CDR3 protein: CASTVGRGTEAFF

clone size: NA
V gene: TRBV30
J gene: TRBJ2-5
D gene: NA
CDR3 DNA: TGTGCCTGGAGTGTATGGATCCCCCGGGAGACCCAGTACTTC
CDR3 protein: CAWSVWIPRETQYF

clone size: NA
V gene: TRBV19
J gene: TRBJ2-5
D gene: TRBD1
CDR3 DNA: TGTGCCAGTAGGGGACAGTCAGGAGGAGAGACCCAGTACTTC
CDR3 protein: CASRGQSGGETQYF

clone size: NA
V gene: TRBV5-1
J gene: TRBJ1-1
D gene: NA
CDR3 DNA: TGCGCCAGCAGCTTGGATGGGACTGGAGCTTTCTTT
CDR3 protein: CASSLDGTGAFF

clone size: NA
V gene: TRBV27
J gene: TRBJ2-1
D gene: NA
CDR3 DNA: TGTGCCAGCAGTCCCCGCGGGGAGCGGCGGGTTTACGTTTCGTTCTTC
CDR3 protein: CASSPRGERRVYVSFF

clone size: NA
V gene: TRBV5-1
J gene: TRBJ2-5
D gene: NA
CDR3 DNA: TGCGCCAGCAGCTTCTCCAGACGAGCCCAAGAGACCCAGTACTTC
CDR3 protein: CASSFSRRAQETQYF

clone size: NA
V gene: TRBV5-8
J gene: TRBJ1-5
D gene: NA
CDR3 DNA: TGTGCCAGCAGCCTACTCGCGGATCAGCCCCAGCATTTT
CDR3 protein: CASSLLADQPQHF

clone size: NA
V gene: TRBV28
J gene: TRBJ1-1
D gene: TRBD1
CDR3 DNA: TGTGCCAGCTGTGGGACAGGGGACATGCGAGGACGTCAAGCTTTCTTT
CDR3 protein: CASCGTGDMRGRQAFF

clone size: NA
V gene: TRBV7-3
J gene: TRBJ2-1
D gene: NA
CDR3 DNA: TGTGCCAGCAGCCCGTGGGGCTACCCAAATGAGCAGTTCTTC
CDR3 protein: CASSPWGYPNEQFF

clone size: NA
V gene: TRBV5-1
J gene: TRBJ2-2
D gene: NA
CDR3 DNA: TGCGCCAGCAGCTTGGTGTCAGCGGCCAAGGCGACCGGGGAGCTGTTTTTT
CDR3 protein: CASSLVSAAKATGELFF

clone size: few
V gene: TRBV18
J gene: TRBJ2-3
D gene: TRBD2
CDR3 DNA: TGTGCCAGCTCACCAGCGGGAGGGCACACAGATACGCAGTATTTT
CDR3 protein: CASSPAGGHTDTQYF

clone size: NA
V gene: TRBV4-1
J gene: TRBJ1-1
D gene: NA
CDR3 DNA: TGCGCCAGCAGCCAAGCGTCTATACGCAAAATGAACACTGAAGCTTTCTTT
CDR3 protein: CASSQASIRKMNTEAFF

clone size: NA
V gene: TRBV11-1
J gene: TRBJ2-7
D gene: NA
CDR3 DNA: TGTGCCAGCAGCGGGGACGACTTCTACAAGCAGTACTTC
CDR3 protein: CASSGDDFYKQYF

clone size: NA
V gene: TRBV5-1
J gene: TRBJ1-2
D gene: NA
CDR3 DNA: TGCGCCAGCGGATACCTCGGTTCTGGCTACACCTTC
CDR3 protein: CASGYLGSGYTF

clone size: NA
V gene: TRBV24-1
J gene: TRBJ2-5
D gene: NA
CDR3 DNA: TGTGCCACCAGTGATCCCCGGGACGTACAAGAGACCCAGTACTTC
CDR3 protein: CATSDPRDVQETQYF

clone size: NA
V gene: TRBV30
J gene: TRBJ2-5
D gene: NA
CDR3 DNA: TGTGCCTGGAGTGTATCGGACAAGTCCCCGGTAGAGACCCAGTACTTC
CDR3 protein: CAWSVSDKSPVETQYF

clone size: NA
V gene: TRBV4-3
J gene: TRBJ1-5
D gene: NA
CDR3 DNA: TGCGCCAGCAGCCAACAGGCGGGCAATCAGCCCCAGCATTTT
CDR3 protein: CASSQQAGNQPQHF

clone size: few
V gene: TRBV7-8
J gene: TRBJ1-5
D gene: NA
CDR3 DNA: TGTGCCAGCAGCTATCGGGGCCAGCCTAACAATCAGCCCCAGCATTTT
CDR3 protein: CASSYRGQPNNQPQHF

clone size: NA
V gene: TRBV13
J gene: TRBJ1-1
D gene: NA
CDR3 DNA: TGTGCCAGCAGCTTACTTCACACTGAAGCTTTCTTT
CDR3 protein: CASSLLHTEAFF

clone size: NA
V gene: TRBV7-3
J gene: TRBJ1-1
D gene: NA
CDR3 DNA: TGTGCCAGCAGCACACAACGTAACACTGAAGCTTTCTTT
CDR3 protein: CASSTQRNTEAFF

clone size: NA
V gene: TRBV21-1
J gene: TRBJ1-1
D gene: NA
CDR3 DNA: TGTGCCAGCAGCAATTTGGTAGTCAGGAACACTGAAGCTTTCTTT
CDR3 protein: CASSNLVVRNTEAFF

clone size: NA
V gene: TRBV4-1
J gene: TRBJ1-4
D gene: NA
CDR3 DNA: TGCGCCAGCAGCCGAAACCGGGACCCCACTAATGAAAAACTGTTTTTT
CDR3 protein: CASSRNRDPTNEKLFF

clone size: NA
V gene: TRBV4-2
J gene: TRBJ1-2
D gene: NA
CDR3 DNA: TGTGCCAGCCAACAAGCAACCGGGACCGGAGTCCTCTCTAATGGCTACACCTTC
CDR3 protein: CASQQATGTGVLSNGYTF

clone size: NA
V gene: TRBV7-2
J gene: TRBJ2-1
D gene: NA
CDR3 DNA: TGTGCCAGCAGCCCAGGAGTTCGTAGCCACAATGAGCAGTTCTTC
CDR3 protein: CASSPGVRSHNEQFF

clone size: NA
V gene: TRBV9
J gene: TRBJ1-1
D gene: NA
CDR3 DNA: TGTGCCAGCAGCGTCCTCGCTGAGGTCACTGAAGCTTTCTTT
CDR3 protein: CASSVLAEVTEAFF

clone size: NA
V gene: TRBV3-1/TRBV3-2
J gene: TRBJ1-4
D gene: TRBD1
CDR3 DNA: TGTGCCAGCAGCCCGACAGGGGTAAAACTGTTTTTT
CDR3 protein: CASSPTGVKLFF

clone size: once
V gene: TRBV19
J gene: TRBJ1-5
D gene: NA
CDR3 DNA: TGTGCCAGTAGTATTCGAGATAGCAATCAGCCCCAGCATTTT
CDR3 protein: CASSIRDSNQPQHF

clone size: NA
V gene: TRBV18
J gene: TRBJ1-1
D gene: NA
CDR3 DNA: TGTGCCAGCTCACCACCGGGCAGCCTAAAGAACACTGAAGCTTTCTTT
CDR3 protein: CASSPPGSLKNTEAFF

clone size: NA
V gene: TRBV6-2/TRBV6-3
J gene: TRBJ1-1
D gene: TRBD1
CDR3 DNA: TGTGCCAGCAGTTACCAACAGGGGTTGAACACTGAAGCTTTCTTT
CDR3 protein: CASSYQQGLNTEAFF

clone size: NA
V gene: TRBV18
J gene: TRBJ1-4
D gene: NA
CDR3 DNA: TGTGCCAGCTCATCCTCCTCGGGGGCTAATGAAAAACTGTTTTTT
CDR3 protein: CASSSSSGANEKLFF

clone size: NA
V gene: TRBV19
J gene: TRBJ2-3
D gene: NA
CDR3 DNA: TGTGCCAGTAGTATAAGGTGGCGGGACACAGATACGCAGTATTTT
CDR3 protein: CASSIRWRDTDTQYF

clone size: NA
V gene: TRBV4-2
J gene: TRBJ1-1
D gene: TRBD1
CDR3 DNA: TGTGCCAGCAGCCAGGACGACAGGGGTTGGACTGAAGCTTTCTTT
CDR3 protein: CASSQDDRGWTEAFF

clone size: once
V gene: TRBV29-1
J gene: TRBJ1-5
D gene: NA
CDR3 DNA: TGCAGCGTTGAAAAAAGCAATCAGCCCCAGCATTTT
CDR3 protein: CSVEKSNQPQHF

clone size: NA
V gene: TRBV5-6
J gene: TRBJ2-5
D gene: TRBD2
CDR3 DNA: TGTGCCAGCAGCTTCACGGGAGGGCCGGAGACCCAGTACTTC
CDR3 protein: CASSFTGGPETQYF

clone size: many
V gene: TRBV19
J gene: TRBJ2-5
D gene: NA
CDR3 DNA: TGTGCCAGTAGCGCGGCGCAGCAAGAGACCCAGTACTTC
CDR3 protein: CASSAAQQETQYF

clone size: NA
V gene: TRBV7-9
J gene: TRBJ2-7
D gene: NA
CDR3 DNA: TGTGCCAGCAGCTTATCGGGGGTCGCTGCAACTCAGCAGTACTTC
CDR3 protein: CASSLSGVAATQQYF

clone size: NA
V gene: TRBV7-6
J gene: TRBJ2-5
D gene: NA
CDR3 DNA: TGTGCCAGCAGCCCGGACTTCCGAAGCGAGACCCAGTACTTC
CDR3 protein: CASSPDFRSETQYF